This T cell receptor beta chain was observed in a study of T cell responses to AZD1222 COVID-19 vaccine. The length of the CDR3 is 15 residues. V was cut by 5 bases and J by 3 bases, with 16 bases left in between. Germline CDR1 reads SEHNR; CDR2 reads FQNEAQ (reference sequence). Clones were sequenced by immunoSEQ multiplex PCR, and TCRdb holds only the in-frame ones, with some missing. The sample has around 200,000 clones; more than 80% are singletons. The chain is built from TRBV7-9 and TRBJ1-2; tentatively, D is TRBD1 (6 bases). The TCR was taken from an adult in good health. The input for sequencing was peripheral blood, taken on day 0 of AZD1222 vaccination. For the CDR3, the DNA is TGTGCCAGCAGCCCCCGGGGGCAAAAGGACTATGGCTACACCTTC. Translated, it gives CASSPRGQKDYGYTF.